These 31 T cell receptor beta chains were all obtained from the same sample, sequenced in a study of cytomegalovirus exposure and HLA in healthy donors. PCR used 60 Vbeta primers and 13 Jbeta primers. Assay used: immunoSEQ multiplex PCR; TCRdb lists only in-frame clones, some missing. The sample lists about 98,000 clones, about 80% seen once, with 9.5% to 13% in the top ten. What was sequenced was PBMCs. Source of these receptors: a man younger than 35 in good health and CMV-seropositive.

V and J are TRBV6-1 and TRBJ2-3; 7 nucleotides align to TRBD1. CDR1 is MNHNS, CDR2 SASEGT, per germline. The CDR3 consists of 17 residues. Germline trimming cut 6 bases from V and 4 bases from J; bases unmatched to any gene: 16. The CDR3 loop reads CASREQWTGLVADTQYF. DNA of the CDR3: TGTGCCAGCAGAGAACAATGGACAGGCCTGGTGGCAGATACGCAGTATTTT.

In its sample, this clone was seen a few times. The chain has TRBV5-4 and TRBJ1-2, with 8 bases identical to TRBD1. CDR1 and CDR2 (germline): SGHNT, YYREEE (reference sequence). The CDR3 runs 13 residues. V lost 4 bases and J lost 7; bases outside the gene matches: 6. The CDR3 region is CASSGGQGFGYTF. The CDR3, as DNA: TGTGCCAGCAGCGGCGGACAGGGATTTGGCTACACCTTC.

This clone was observed once. The J gene is TRBJ1-6, the V gene TRBV27, with TRBD1 as a possible D gene (6 bases). Germline loops: CDR1 MNHEY, CDR2 SMNVEV (reference sequence). Trimming shortened V by 0 bases and J by 3 bases, and 15 bases separated the two germline ends. CDR3 length: 18 amino acids. The DNA for the CDR3 is TGTGCCAGCAGTTTATCGCAGACAGGACTCGGCTATAATTCACCCCTCCACTTT. Translating it yields CASSLSQTGLGYNSPLHF.

The chain has TRBV10-1 and TRBJ1-6; a possible D gene is TRBD1 (6 bases). The CDR3 covers 14 residues. Trimming shortened V by 10 bases and J by 6 bases, and 16 bases separated the two germline ends. Germline loops: CDR1 WNHNN, CDR2 SYGVQD (reference sequence). The CDR3 protein is CATSTGTTNSPLHF. The DNA of the CDR3 is TGCGCCACCAGCACAGGGACAACTAATTCACCCCTCCACTTT.

The rearrangement joins TRBV7-9 to TRBJ1-5; D might be TRBD1 (5 bases). The V end was cut by 4 bases, the J end by 11 bases, with 12 bases between. The CDR3 consists of 12 residues. Germline values: CDR1 SEHNR, CDR2 FQNEAQ (reference sequence). CDR3 in DNA: TGTGCCAGCAGCTCTGACAGAGCAGCCCAGCATTTT. Protein sequence: CASSSDRAAQHF.

V is TRBV7-6 and J is TRBJ1-3; TRBD1 matches at 8 bases. The CDR3 is 16 residues long. V lost 1 base, J lost 6 bases, and 8 bases stayed unmatched. Germline V gene sequence: CDR1 SGHVS, CDR2 FNYEAQ. CDR3 DNA: TGTGCCAGCAGCTTAGTGTCAGGGGGCTCGGCAAACACCATATATTTT. Translated, it gives CASSLVSGGSANTIYF.

The gene calls are TRBV6-6 and TRBJ1-2, with 7 bases matching TRBD1. Germline-derived CDR1 and CDR2 are MNHNY and SVGAGI (reference sequence). This CDR3 contains 15 residues. Unmatched junction bases numbered 12, after V lost 7 bases and J lost 4 bases. CDR3 DNA sequence: TGTGCCAGCAACGGGTTAGGGACAGCAAGCTATGGCTACACCTTC. Translation: CASNGLGTASYGYTF.

The V and J genes are TRBV25-1 and TRBJ2-5; TRBD1 matches 11 bases. This CDR3 has 15 residues. CDR1 is MGHDK and CDR2 is SYGVNS in the germline V gene. Trimming at V came to 2 bases and at J to 3 bases, leaving 2 bases not matched to a gene. In DNA, the CDR3 is TGTGCCAGCAGTGAACCGGGACAGGGGGAAGAGACCCAGTACTTC. The encoded protein is CASSEPGQGEETQYF.

The genes are TRBV2 and TRBJ2-1; D possibly corresponds to TRBD2 (5 bases). Germline V gene lookup returns CDR1 SNHLY and CDR2 FYNNEI. The CDR3 is 15 residues long. The V and J ends lost 8 bases and 6 bases respectively, with 20 bases between them. The CDR3 here is CASEKGVAAGNEQFF. CDR3 DNA: TGTGCCAGCGAGAAGGGTGTAGCCGCGGGCAATGAGCAGTTCTTC.

This clone showed up just a few times. The chain recombines TRBV28 with TRBJ2-7; TRBD1 is a possible D gene (8 bases). Germline CDR1 and CDR2: MDHEN and SYDVKM. V lost 4 bases, J lost 2 bases, and 18 bases lay in between. The CDR3 is 16 residues long. CDR3 sequence (DNA): TGTGCCAGCAGTTCCAAGCGGGACAGGTTTACCTACGAGCAGTACTTC. Its protein is CASSSKRDRFTYEQYF. The variable domain in full, with the rest retrieved from reference TRBV28 and TRBJ2-7, is DVKVTQSSRYLVKRTGEKVFLECVQDMDHENMFWYRQDPGLGLRLIYFSYDVKMKEKGDIPEGYSVSREKKERFSLILESASTNQTSMYLCASSSKRDRFTYEQYFGPGTRLTVT.

The chain is built from TRBV5-1 and TRBJ2-1, with 11 bases fitting TRBD2. The CDR3 totals 15 residues. The germline gives CDR1 SGHRS, CDR2 YFSETQ. Unmatched junction bases numbered 4, after V lost 2 bases and J lost 6 bases. The DNA of the CDR3 is TGCGCCAGCAGCTTTGACGGGACTAGCGGCAATGAGCAGTTCTTC. Its protein product is CASSFDGTSGNEQFF.

This chain joins TRBV13 and TRBJ2-1; a weak D match, TRBD2 (6 bases). The CDR3 loop spans 16 amino acids. From germline, CDR1 is PRHDT and CDR2 FYEKMQ (reference sequence). V dropped 0 bases and J dropped 9 bases, with 18 bases sitting between them. DNA of the CDR3: TGTGCCAGCAGCTTAGGATCCATATCGACTAGACCTGAGCAGTTCTTC. The encoded protein is CASSLGSISTRPEQFF.

V and J are TRBV5-6 and TRBJ2-7; D gene ambiguous. The V gene lost 1 base and the J gene lost 0 bases, with 14 bases spanning the gap. The CDR3 length is 16 residues. Germline CDR1 reads SGHDT; CDR2 reads YYEEEE. This CDR3 reads CASSLSLAFSSYEQYF. The CDR3 nucleotides read TGTGCCAGCAGCTTGAGCTTAGCTTTTAGCTCCTACGAGCAGTACTTC.

This sequence joins TRBV5-6 and TRBJ2-7, with 10 bases identical to TRBD2. Germline CDR1 and CDR2: SGHDT and YYEEEE. With V trimmed by 4 bases and J by 6 bases, 10 bases remained unmatched. The CDR3 is 15 amino acids. As DNA, the CDR3 is TGTGCCAGCAGCCGAAGCGGGGGGGCTTATCGCGAGCAGTACTTC. This encodes CASSRSGGAYREQYF.

The chain combines TRBV15 with TRBJ1-5; D is ambiguous. Germline V lookup: CDR1 LNHNV, CDR2 YYDKDF (reference sequence). The CDR3 runs to 14 residues. V was trimmed by 1 base and J by 6 bases, leaving 10 bases between them. CDR3 in amino acids: CATSRGGVSQPQHF. The CDR3 coding sequence is TGTGCCACCAGCAGAGGAGGCGTCAGTCAGCCCCAGCATTTT.

The chain joins TRBV19 to TRBJ2-3; the match to TRBD2 covers 9 bases. This CDR3 spans 16 amino acids. Germline CDR1 LNHDA, CDR2 SQIVND (reference sequence). The J segment lost 4 bases and the V segment lost 1 base, leaving 6 bases of the junction unmatched. The CDR3, as DNA: TGTGCCAGTAGTATAGGTGGCGGGGGGGCATCAGATACGCAGTATTTT. This codes for CASSIGGGGASDTQYF.

The chain has TRBV5-1 and TRBJ2-3; D perhaps matches TRBD1 (5 bases). The germline V gene encodes CDR1 SGHRS and CDR2 YFSETQ. The CDR3 has 15 residues. Trimming took off 0 bases at V and 2 bases at J, with 10 bases between the two ends. The CDR3 DNA sequence: TGCGCCAGCAGCTTGGCCACAGGAATCACAGATACGCAGTATTTT. Translating it yields CASSLATGITDTQYF. Together with reference TRBV5-1 and TRBJ2-3, the CDR3 gives the full variable domain: KAGVTQTPRYLIKTRGQQVTLSCSPISGHRSVSWYQQTPGQGLQFLFEYFSETQRNKGNFPGRFSGRQFSNSRSEMNVSTLELGDSALYLCASSLATGITDTQYFGPGTRLTVL.

V and J are TRBV7-9 and TRBJ2-2, with 8 nucleotides matching TRBD2. In germline, CDR1 is SEHNR, CDR2 FQNEAQ (reference sequence). V lost 3 bases and J lost 0; bases outside the gene matches: 6. CDR3 size: 17 residues. CDR3 sequence reads: CASSFGGGISNTGELFF. In nucleotides, the CDR3 is TGTGCCAGCAGCTTTGGCGGGGGGATCTCGAACACCGGGGAGCTGTTTTTT.

This clone has more than one count but fewer than ten. This chain joins TRBV7-2 and TRBJ2-7, with 8 bases identical to TRBD1. The CDR3 runs to 13 residues. Trimming took 8 bases from V and 5 from J; bases not matched to a gene: 8. Looked up from germline, CDR1 is SGHTA and CDR2 is FQGNSA. CDR3 sequence: CASRETGVNEQYF. The CDR3 DNA is TGTGCCAGCCGAGAGACAGGGGTTAACGAGCAGTACTTC.

This rearrangement joins TRBV7-8 to TRBJ1-1; D may be TRBD1 (5 bases). Looked up from germline, CDR1 is SGHVS and CDR2 is FQNEAQ. V lost 4 bases to trimming and J lost 0 bases, with 12 bases between them. The CDR3 runs to 15 residues. CDR3 nucleotide sequence: TGTGCCAGCAGCTCTAGACAGAATTTGAACACTGAAGCTTTCTTT. It translates to CASSSRQNLNTEAFF.

This clone showed up just a few times. The chain joins TRBV6-1 to TRBJ1-4; 7 bases map to TRBD1. The CDR3 runs to 14 residues. Germline trimming cut 3 bases from V and 5 bases from J; bases unmatched to any gene: 3. From germline, CDR1 is MNHNS and CDR2 SASEGT. The CDR3 here is CASSEKGANEKLFF. The DNA of the CDR3 is TGTGCCAGCAGTGAGAAGGGGGCGAATGAAAAACTGTTTTTT.

V usage is TRBV11-3 and J usage is TRBJ2-1; 13 nucleotides agree with TRBD2. The germline V gene encodes CDR1 SGHNT and CDR2 YENEEA. The V gene end was trimmed by 1 base and the J gene end by 4 bases; junction bases not matched to a gene: 1. This CDR3 region has 16 residues. For the CDR3, the DNA is TGTGCCAGCAGCTTAGGGGGACTAGCGGGGTACAATGAGCAGTTCTTC. This translates into CASSLGGLAGYNEQFF.

The gene calls are TRBV30 and TRBJ1-1; D might be TRBD1 (5 bases). The germline V and J ends were trimmed by 0 bases and 6 bases, with 11 bases remaining between them. This CDR3 contains 13 residues. Germline CDR1 reads GTSNPN; CDR2 reads SVGIG (reference sequence). The CDR3 region is CAWSVGRVSEAFF. For the CDR3, the DNA is TGTGCCTGGAGTGTTGGCAGGGTATCTGAAGCTTTCTTT.

This clone was counted once. The rearrangement links TRBV30 to TRBJ1-5, with D tentatively TRBD1 (6 bases). This CDR3 comprises 17 residues. V lost 1 base to trimming and J lost 0 bases, with 16 bases between them. Germline CDR1 reads GTSNPN; CDR2 reads SVGIG (reference sequence). The CDR3 reads CAWSGGGFGNSNQPQHF. CDR3 bases: TGTGCCTGGAGTGGAGGGGGATTCGGAAATAGCAATCAGCCCCAGCATTTT.

The V and J genes are TRBV28 and TRBJ1-1; 7 bases fit TRBD1. The CDR3 length is 12 residues. Germline lookup yields CDR1 MDHEN and CDR2 SYDVKM. V was pared by 10 bases and J by 8 bases, with 10 bases of the junction left unmatched. The CDR3 loop reads CAIWDRKREAFF. CDR3 in DNA: TGTGCCATCTGGGACAGAAAAAGAGAAGCTTTCTTT.

The rearrangement joins TRBV15 to TRBJ1-5; TRBD1 matches 11 bases. The CDR3 extends over 17 amino acids. CDR1 is LNHNV, CDR2 YYDKDF, per germline (reference sequence). Germline trimming cut 0 bases from V and 3 bases from J; bases unmatched to any gene: 4. The CDR3 DNA reads as TGTGCCACCAGCAGAGAGGGACAGGGGGTATTCAATCAGCCCCAGCATTTT. It codes for CATSREGQGVFNQPQHF.

The rearrangement joins TRBV5-8 to TRBJ2-2, with 10 bases lining up with TRBD1. Trimming removed 4 bases from V and 5 bases from J; junction bases left unmatched: 8. Germline lookup yields CDR1 SGHTS and CDR2 YDEGEE. The CDR3 runs 16 residues. CDR3 region: CASSLGTGAGTGELFF. The DNA for the CDR3 is TGTGCCAGCAGCCTAGGGACAGGGGCCGGAACCGGGGAGCTGTTTTTT.

The count of this clone is one. The V call is TRBV29-1, the J call TRBJ2-7; 10 positions agree with TRBD1. The CDR3 covers 13 residues. V was pared by 3 bases and J by 5 bases, with 4 bases of the junction left unmatched. Germline lookup yields CDR1 SQVTM and CDR2 ANQGSEA. The CDR3 region is CSVEQGQGNEQYF. CDR3 in DNA: TGCAGCGTTGAGCAGGGACAGGGGAACGAGCAGTACTTC.

The chain couples TRBV29-1 to TRBJ2-1, with 11 bases that match TRBD2. V lost 1 base and J lost 6; bases outside the gene matches: 8. The CDR3 is 16 residues long. The germline V gene has CDR1 SQVTM and CDR2 ANQGSEA. CDR3 bases: TGCAGCGTTGAAGGGGAATCTAGCGGGGGGTCCAATGAGCAGTTCTTC. Protein: CSVEGESSGGSNEQFF.

The chain uses TRBV27 and TRBJ2-3; TRBD1 agrees at 7 bases. V shed 8 bases, J shed 4 bases, and the junction held 9 bases outside the gene matches. The CDR3 extends over 14 amino acids. Germline CDR1 MNHEY, CDR2 SMNVEV (reference sequence). CDR3 amino acids: CASRRQGSPDTQYF. The CDR3 DNA reads as TGTGCCAGCCGTAGACAGGGCAGCCCAGATACGCAGTATTTT.

This chain uses TRBV27 with TRBJ2-7, with TRBD2 matching 13 bases. After removal of 8 bases from V and 0 bases from J, the junction contained 4 bases not matched to a gene. CDR1 and CDR2 from the germline V gene are MNHEY and SMNVEV (reference sequence). The CDR3 has 15 amino acids. The CDR3 DNA reads as TGTGCCAGCCATACTAGCGGGGGGGTCTCCTACGAGCAGTACTTC. Its protein product is CASHTSGGVSYEQYF.